Below, 17 T cell receptor beta chains from the same sample are listed, as sequenced in a study of blood T cell repertoires in COVID-19. Only in-frame clones appear in the TCRdb table, and some are missing; sequencing was by immunoSEQ multiplex PCR. The sample lists around 280,000 clones, 85% to 90% seen once, with about 1.7% in the top ten. The sequencing sample was made of PBMCs or T cells enriched from blood (not recorded which). These TCRs come from a woman aged 18-29 years with acute COVID-19.

In nucleotides, the CDR3 is TGTGCCAGCAGTGAAGAGAGGACAGGGGTTTACAATGAGCAGTTCTTC. Its translation: CASSEERTGVYNEQFF. This rearrangement joins TRBV6-1 to TRBJ2-1; 9 bases map to TRBD1. CDR3 length: 16 residues. With 1 base clipped from V and 4 bases from J, the junction kept 5 bases outside the gene matches. CDR1 MNHNS and CDR2 SASEGT come from the germline V gene.

The J gene is TRBJ1-2, the V gene TRBV29-1, with 7 bases matching TRBD1. CDR3 length equals 12 residues. V was clipped by 1 base and J by 7 bases; unmatched bases: 3. The germline V gene has CDR1 SQVTM and CDR2 ANQGSEA. CDR3 amino acids: CSVEGQGVGYTF. DNA of the CDR3: TGCAGCGTTGAAGGGCAGGGGGTTGGCTACACCTTC.

The chain is built from TRBV5-1 and TRBJ2-1; 12 bases are a match to TRBD2. V lost 2 bases, J lost 4 bases, and 16 bases stayed unmatched. Germline CDR1 is SGHRS and CDR2 is YFSETQ. This CDR3 has 20 amino acids. CDR3 loop: CASSLRTSGAPDLEYNEQFF. Written as DNA, the CDR3 is TGCGCCAGCAGCTTAAGGACTAGCGGGGCCCCCGATCTGGAATACAATGAGCAGTTCTTC. The variable domain in full, with the rest retrieved from reference TRBV5-1 and TRBJ2-1, is KAGVTQTPRYLIKTRGQQVTLSCSPISGHRSVSWYQQTPGQGLQFLFEYFSETQRNKGNFPGRFSGRQFSNSRSEMNVSTLELGDSALYLCASSLRTSGAPDLEYNEQFFGPGTRLTVL.

V gene TRBV18 combines with J gene TRBJ1-1; unclear D gene. The CDR3 has 13 amino acids. Germline V gives CDR1 KGHSH, CDR2 LQKENI. V lost 3 bases and J 4 bases, leaving 9 bases between the germline ends. The chain's CDR3 is CASSPGQITEAFF. The CDR3 nucleotides read TGTGCCAGCTCACCGGGCCAGATCACTGAAGCTTTCTTT.

The genes are TRBV6-5 and TRBJ1-2; TRBD1 aligns across 8 bases. Germline CDR1 and CDR2: MNHEY and SVGAGI. Trimming removed 7 bases from V and 4 bases from J; junction bases left unmatched: 2. The CDR3 runs to 12 residues. CDR3 sequence reads: CASNQGAYGYTF. The CDR3 DNA reads as TGTGCCAGCAATCAGGGGGCCTATGGCTACACCTTC.

The V gene is TRBV18, the J gene TRBJ2-1, with a tentative D call TRBD1 (5 bases). CDR1 is KGHSH and CDR2 is LQKENI in the germline V gene. Trimming took off 1 base at V and 4 bases at J, with 11 bases between the two ends. This CDR3 has 15 residues. Written as DNA, the CDR3 is TGTGCCAGCTCACCACGCAGGGAATGGTACAATGAGCAGTTCTTC. Amino acid sequence: CASSPRREWYNEQFF.

This rearrangement joins TRBV7-8 to TRBJ1-5, with D possibly TRBD1 on 6 matching bases. There are 18 residues in the CDR3. The germline V and J ends were trimmed by 5 bases and 0 bases, with 20 bases remaining between them. Germline loops: CDR1 SGHVS, CDR2 FQNEAQ. This CDR3 reads CASSQDRLGLYSNQPQHF. CDR3 DNA sequence: TGTGCCAGCAGCCAAGACAGGTTGGGGCTCTATAGCAATCAGCCCCAGCATTTT.

Only one count was recorded for this clone. The CDR3 spells CASSPSDYPDTQYF. In nucleotides, the CDR3 is TGTGCCAGCAGCCCTTCGGACTACCCAGATACGCAGTATTTT. The V and J genes are TRBV11-2 and TRBJ2-3; a possible D gene is TRBD2 (6 bases). CDR1 is SGHAT, CDR2 FQNNGV, per germline. The V gene lost 5 bases and the J gene lost 4 bases, with 13 bases spanning the gap. The CDR3 consists of 14 residues.

V usage is TRBV10-3 and J usage is TRBJ2-4; D gene unclear. Trimming left V 3 bases short and J 0 bases short, with 12 bases between. CDR3 length: 16 residues. Germline V CDR1 and CDR2: ENHRY, SYGVKD. CDR3 coding DNA: TGTGCCATCAGTGATACAGAATATTTAGCCAAAAACATTCAGTACTTC. Protein: CAISDTEYLAKNIQYF.

The chain carries TRBV30 and TRBJ2-1, with D perhaps TRBD2 (5 bases). The germline V gene has CDR1 GTSNPN and CDR2 SVGIG (reference sequence). CDR3 size: 13 residues. Between the trimmed V and J ends, which lost 4 bases and 1 base, there was a span of 8 bases. The CDR3 nucleotides read TGTGCCTGGAACCGGGGTTCCTACAATGAGCAGTTCTTC. It encodes CAWNRGSYNEQFF.

This clone was seen a single time. The chain is built from TRBV28 and TRBJ2-7; 9 nucleotides match TRBD2. Germline CDR1 MDHEN, CDR2 SYDVKM. V shed 3 bases and J 3 bases; nucleotides not matched to a gene: 3. CDR3 length equals 14 residues. The CDR3 DNA reads TGTGCCAGCAGTTTGTCTAGCGGGATCTACGAGCAGTACTTC. This sequence encodes CASSLSSGIYEQYF.

V is TRBV28 and J is TRBJ2-1, with 16 bases identical to TRBD2. Trimming took 11 bases from V and 0 from J; bases not matched to a gene: 7. CDR1 and CDR2 (germline): MDHEN, SYDVKM. The CDR3 runs 17 residues. CDR3 loop: CAGPGLAGGDSYNEQFF. CDR3 DNA sequence: TGTGCCGGACCGGGACTAGCGGGAGGGGACTCCTACAATGAGCAGTTCTTC.

The chain uses TRBV10-2 and TRBJ1-6, with unresolved D. Germline lookup yields CDR1 WSHSY and CDR2 SAAADI. With 7 bases removed from V and 7 bases from J, the gap between germline ends came to 5 bases. The CDR3 covers 11 residues. The CDR3 region is CASIRNSPLHF. The CDR3 bases are TGCGCCAGCATCCGGAATTCACCCCTCCACTTT.

The chain employs TRBV6-1 and TRBJ2-7; weak D call: TRBD2 (5 bases). This CDR3 comprises 14 residues. Trimming shortened V by 0 bases and J by 4 bases, and 10 bases separated the two germline ends. Germline lookup yields CDR1 MNHNS and CDR2 SASEGT. In DNA, the CDR3 is TGTGCCAGCAGTGAAGCGGGGAGTCTTTACGAGCAGTACTTC. Translated: CASSEAGSLYEQYF.

This clone was picked up one time. V is TRBV5-4 and J is TRBJ2-2, with D tentatively TRBD1 (6 bases). The ends were cut back, 4 bases at V and 0 bases at J, with 13 bases in the middle. The germline CDR1 and CDR2 sequences are SGHNT and YYREEE (reference sequence). The CDR3 has 16 amino acids. The CDR3 DNA reads as TGTGCCAGCAGCCCCGGGACACGGCCGAACACCGGGGAGCTGTTTTTT. Protein sequence: CASSPGTRPNTGELFF.

The J gene is TRBJ2-3, the V gene TRBV7-6; D is possibly TRBD2 (6 bases). Between the trimmed V and J ends, which lost 5 bases and 4 bases, there was a span of 10 bases. CDR3 length: 13 amino acids. Germline values: CDR1 SGHVS, CDR2 FNYEAQ. The CDR3 nucleotides are TGTGCCAGCAGCGTGGGACTTGCAGATACGCAGTATTTT. Translation: CASSVGLADTQYF.

The V gene is TRBV11-2, the J gene TRBJ2-7; no reliable D call. This CDR3 spans 14 amino acids. Germline CDR1 and CDR2: SGHAT and FQNNGV. V lost 4 bases and J 5 bases, leaving 15 bases between the germline ends. CDR3 sequence: CASSSLRGSDEQYF. CDR3 nucleotide sequence: TGTGCCAGCAGCTCCTTGAGAGGTTCTGACGAGCAGTACTTC. Together with reference TRBV11-2 and TRBJ2-7, the CDR3 gives the full variable domain: EAGVAQSPRYKIIEKRQSVAFWCNPISGHATLYWYQQILGQGPKLLIQFQNNGVVDDSQLPKDRFSAERLKGVDSTLKIQPAKLEDSAVYLCASSSLRGSDEQYFGPGTRLTVT.